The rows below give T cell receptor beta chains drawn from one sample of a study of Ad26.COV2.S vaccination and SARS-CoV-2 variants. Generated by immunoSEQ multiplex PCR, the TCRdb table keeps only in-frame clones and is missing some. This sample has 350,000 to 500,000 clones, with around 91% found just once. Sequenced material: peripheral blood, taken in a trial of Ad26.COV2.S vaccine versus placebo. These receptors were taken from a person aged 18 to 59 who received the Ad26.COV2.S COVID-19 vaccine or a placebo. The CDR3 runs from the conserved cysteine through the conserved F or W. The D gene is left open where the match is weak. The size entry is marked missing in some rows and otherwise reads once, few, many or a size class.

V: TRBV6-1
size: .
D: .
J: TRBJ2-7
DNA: TGTGCCAGCAGTGAAGGGGGGCGTAGGGTCGAGCAGTACTTC
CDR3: CASSEGGRRVEQYF

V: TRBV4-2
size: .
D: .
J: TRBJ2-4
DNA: TGTGCCAGCAGCCAAGGGGGCGGAGCCAAAAACATTCAGTACTTC
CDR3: CASSQGGGAKNIQYF

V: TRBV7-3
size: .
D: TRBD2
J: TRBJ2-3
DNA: TGTGCCAGCAGCCCTAGCGGTTACACAGATACGCAGTATTTT
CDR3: CASSPSGYTDTQYF

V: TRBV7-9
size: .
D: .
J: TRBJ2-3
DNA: TGTGCCAGCCCCGGACTCACACCAGATACGCAGTATTTT
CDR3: CASPGLTPDTQYF

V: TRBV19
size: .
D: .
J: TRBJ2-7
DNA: TGTGCCAGTAGTAACCGGGGAAGTAACTACGAGCAGTACTTC
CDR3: CASSNRGSNYEQYF

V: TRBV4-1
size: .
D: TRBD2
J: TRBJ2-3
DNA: TGCGCCAGCAGACAGACTAGCGGGGGTGGCGATACGCAGTATTTT
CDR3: CASRQTSGGGDTQYF

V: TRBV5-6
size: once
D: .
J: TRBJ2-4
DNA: TGTGCCAGCAGCCCCGCCGGGACATCTCTAGCCAAAAACATTCAGTACTTC
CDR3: CASSPAGTSLAKNIQYF

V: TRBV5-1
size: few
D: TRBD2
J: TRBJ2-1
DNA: TGCGCCAGCACGCCCGCCGGCGGGAGGGCCCTGGGGAATGAGCAGTTCTTC
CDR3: CASTPAGGRALGNEQFF

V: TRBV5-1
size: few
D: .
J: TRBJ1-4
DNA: TGCGCCAGCAGCTTGGCGGGGAGGACAACTAATGAAAAACTGTTTTTT
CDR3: CASSLAGRTTNEKLFF

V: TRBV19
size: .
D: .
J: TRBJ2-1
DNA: TGTGCCAGTAGTATAGGGGGGTACACCTACAATGAGCAGTTCTTC
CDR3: CASSIGGYTYNEQFF

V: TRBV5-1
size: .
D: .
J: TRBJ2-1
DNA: TGCGCCAGCAGCTCTACCGACCCACGGAATGAGCAGTTCTTC
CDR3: CASSSTDPRNEQFF

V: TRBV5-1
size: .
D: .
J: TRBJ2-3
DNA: TGCGCCCGGACGGGGGCCACAGATACGCAGTATTTT
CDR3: CARTGATDTQYF

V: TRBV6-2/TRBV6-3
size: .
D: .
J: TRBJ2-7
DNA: TGTGCCAGCAGTACAGGGTTGGGATACGAGCAGTACTTC
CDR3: CASSTGLGYEQYF

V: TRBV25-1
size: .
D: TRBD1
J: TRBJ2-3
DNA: TGTGCCAGCAGTGAGCAGGGGGCGGTGGCAGATACGCAGTATTTT
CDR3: CASSEQGAVADTQYF

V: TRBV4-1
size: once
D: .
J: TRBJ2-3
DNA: TGCGCCAGCAGCCAAGAAGCACTCGGGACCACTGTTGCAGATACGCAGTATTTT
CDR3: CASSQEALGTTVADTQYF

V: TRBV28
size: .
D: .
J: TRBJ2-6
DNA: TGTGCCAGCAGTCCTCAGCCCTCTGGGGCCAACGTCCTGACTTTC
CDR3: CASSPQPSGANVLTF

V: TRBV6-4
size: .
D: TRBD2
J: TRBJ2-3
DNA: TGTGCCAATAGTAATACGGGACTAGCGGGACAACGAGATACGCAGTATTTT
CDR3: CANSNTGLAGQRDTQYF

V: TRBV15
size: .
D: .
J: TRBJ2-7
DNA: TGTGCCACCAGCAGAGATCCTGGCTACCTCTACGAGCAGTACTTC
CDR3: CATSRDPGYLYEQYF

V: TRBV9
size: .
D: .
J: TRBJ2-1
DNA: TGTGCCAGCAGCGTTGGAATGGGCAATGAGCAGTTCTTC
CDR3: CASSVGMGNEQFF

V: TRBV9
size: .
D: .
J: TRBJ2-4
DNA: TGTGCCAGCGGGGGAGTTTTTGACAAAAACATTCAGTACTTC
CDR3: CASGGVFDKNIQYF

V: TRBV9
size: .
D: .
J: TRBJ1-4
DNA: TGTGCCAGCAGCGTAGATTTGGGTCCGCGGGGTGAAAAACTGTTTTTT
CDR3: CASSVDLGPRGEKLFF

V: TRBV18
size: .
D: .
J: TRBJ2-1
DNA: TGTGCCAGCTCGCTTGAGGGAGCCTACAATGAGCAGTTCTTC
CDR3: CASSLEGAYNEQFF

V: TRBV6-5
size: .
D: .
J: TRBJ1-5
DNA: TGTGCCAGCGAAACCGAACAGGGCTATCAGCCCCAGCATTTT
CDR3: CASETEQGYQPQHF